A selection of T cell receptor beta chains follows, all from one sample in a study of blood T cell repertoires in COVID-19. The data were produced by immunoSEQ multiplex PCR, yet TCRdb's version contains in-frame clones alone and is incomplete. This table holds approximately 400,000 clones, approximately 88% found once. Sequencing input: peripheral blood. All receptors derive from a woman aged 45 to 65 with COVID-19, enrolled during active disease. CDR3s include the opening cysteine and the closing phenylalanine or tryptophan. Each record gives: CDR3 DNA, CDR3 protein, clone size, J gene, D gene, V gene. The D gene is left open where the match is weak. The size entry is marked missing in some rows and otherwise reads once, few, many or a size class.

CDR3 DNA: TGTGCCAGCAGTTACGCCCCGAGGACAGGGGCCTACGAGCAGTACTTC
CDR3 protein: CASSYAPRTGAYEQYF
clone size: NA
J gene: TRBJ2-7
D gene: TRBD1
V gene: TRBV6-5

CDR3 DNA: TGTGCCAGCAGCTTTAACAGGGGGCGCTCGGATGAGCAGTTCTTC
CDR3 protein: CASSFNRGRSDEQFF
clone size: NA
J gene: TRBJ2-1
D gene: TRBD1
V gene: TRBV5-4

CDR3 DNA: TGTGCCAGCAGCCTCTTCGGCGGGACTGAAGCTTTCTTT
CDR3 protein: CASSLFGGTEAFF
clone size: NA
J gene: TRBJ1-1
D gene: NA
V gene: TRBV7-2

CDR3 DNA: TGTGCCAGCAGGGCGGATGAGGCCTATGGCTACACCTTC
CDR3 protein: CASRADEAYGYTF
clone size: NA
J gene: TRBJ1-2
D gene: NA
V gene: TRBV2

CDR3 DNA: TGCGCCAGCAGCCAGGGGACACTTGCTCCGGGGCGAGAGACCCAGTACTTC
CDR3 protein: CASSQGTLAPGRETQYF
clone size: NA
J gene: TRBJ2-5
D gene: NA
V gene: TRBV5-1

CDR3 DNA: TGTGCCAGCTCACCGACAGGGGAAGGCACCGGGGAGCTGTTTTTT
CDR3 protein: CASSPTGEGTGELFF
clone size: NA
J gene: TRBJ2-2
D gene: TRBD1
V gene: TRBV18

CDR3 DNA: TGTGCCAGTAGCCCTAACTCAGGGCTACGGCCGGCCGGGGAGCTGTTTTTT
CDR3 protein: CASSPNSGLRPAGELFF
clone size: NA
J gene: TRBJ2-2
D gene: NA
V gene: TRBV19

CDR3 DNA: TGTGCCATCCGTCCTGCGGGGACAGCCTCCTATAATTCACCCCTCCACTTT
CDR3 protein: CAIRPAGTASYNSPLHF
clone size: once
J gene: TRBJ1-6
D gene: TRBD1
V gene: TRBV10-3

CDR3 DNA: TGTGCCAGCAACGGCGGGGGGCACAATGAGCAGTTCTTC
CDR3 protein: CASNGGGHNEQFF
clone size: NA
J gene: TRBJ2-1
D gene: TRBD2
V gene: TRBV7-2

CDR3 DNA: TGTGCCAGCAGTTCACAGGGATATGAGCAGTTCTTC
CDR3 protein: CASSSQGYEQFF
clone size: NA
J gene: TRBJ2-1
D gene: NA
V gene: TRBV27

CDR3 DNA: TGTGCCAGCAGTTTTGGACAGGGGACTGAAGCTTTCTTT
CDR3 protein: CASSFGQGTEAFF
clone size: NA
J gene: TRBJ1-1
D gene: TRBD1
V gene: TRBV6-2/TRBV6-3

CDR3 DNA: TGTGCCAGCAGTTACAGCGGGGAGAACACTGAAGCTTTCTTT
CDR3 protein: CASSYSGENTEAFF
clone size: NA
J gene: TRBJ1-1
D gene: NA
V gene: TRBV6-2/TRBV6-3

CDR3 DNA: TGTGCCAGCAGCTTAAGTGGGCGGGGAGATACGCAGTATTTT
CDR3 protein: CASSLSGRGDTQYF
clone size: NA
J gene: TRBJ2-3
D gene: NA
V gene: TRBV7-3

CDR3 DNA: TGTGCCAGCAGTCGGACGGGACTCTCCTACGAGCAGTACTTC
CDR3 protein: CASSRTGLSYEQYF
clone size: NA
J gene: TRBJ2-7
D gene: NA
V gene: TRBV28

CDR3 DNA: TGTGCCAGCAGTGAGATAGGGACAGGCTACACCTTC
CDR3 protein: CASSEIGTGYTF
clone size: NA
J gene: TRBJ1-2
D gene: NA
V gene: TRBV2

CDR3 DNA: TGTGCCAGCAGTCAGGGACTGAACACCGGGGAGCTGTTTTTT
CDR3 protein: CASSQGLNTGELFF
clone size: NA
J gene: TRBJ2-2
D gene: NA
V gene: TRBV5-4

CDR3 DNA: TGTGCCAGCAGCGTGTTTAAGCGGGGGGGCACAGATACGCAGTATTTT
CDR3 protein: CASSVFKRGGTDTQYF
clone size: NA
J gene: TRBJ2-3
D gene: TRBD2
V gene: TRBV9

CDR3 DNA: TGTGCCAGCCAGATTACACCGAACACTGAAGCTTTCTTT
CDR3 protein: CASQITPNTEAFF
clone size: NA
J gene: TRBJ1-1
D gene: NA
V gene: TRBV2

CDR3 DNA: TGTGCCAGCAGCTCCGGGACAGATGATTGGCTTGGCTACACCTTC
CDR3 protein: CASSSGTDDWLGYTF
clone size: NA
J gene: TRBJ1-2
D gene: TRBD1
V gene: TRBV7-9